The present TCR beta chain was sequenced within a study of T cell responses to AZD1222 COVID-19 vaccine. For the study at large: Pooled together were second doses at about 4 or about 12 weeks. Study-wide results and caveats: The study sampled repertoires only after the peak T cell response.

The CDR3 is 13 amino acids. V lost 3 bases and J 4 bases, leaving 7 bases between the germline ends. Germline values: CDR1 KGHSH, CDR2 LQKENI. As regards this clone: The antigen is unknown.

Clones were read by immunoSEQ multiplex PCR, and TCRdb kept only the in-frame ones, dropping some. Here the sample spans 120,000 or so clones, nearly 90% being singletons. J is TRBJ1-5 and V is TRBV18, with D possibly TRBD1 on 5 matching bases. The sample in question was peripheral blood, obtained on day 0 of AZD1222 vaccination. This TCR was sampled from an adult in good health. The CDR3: CASSPEGNQPQHF. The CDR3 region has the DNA TGTGCCAGCTCACCGGAGGGGAATCAGCCCCAGCATTTT.